Detailed here is one TCR beta chain. Its target is unknown. This CDR3 is built from 15 residues. The germline gives CDR1 SEHNR, CDR2 FQNEAQ (reference sequence). V gave up 8 bases and J gave up 0 bases, with 13 bases separating them. The sample is drawn from a study of T cell responses to AZD1222 COVID-19 vaccine. The method was immunoSEQ multiplex PCR; TCRdb's version includes in-frame clones alone and lacks a portion of them. This repertoire shows 40,000 to 65,000 clones, about 88% found once; its top ten account for over 25%. Study-level results: Clonal diversity may have been underestimated in mostly white British donors. Repertoires were collected only later (after the peak T cell response had occurred).

Sample: peripheral blood, taken on day 0 of AZD1222 vaccination. This rearrangement joins TRBV7-9 to TRBJ1-4; weak D call: TRBD1 (6 bases). This receptor was taken from an adult in good health. The CDR3 protein is CASGTRGSTNEKLFF. In DNA, the CDR3 is TGTGCCAGCGGCACGAGGGGGTCAACTAATGAAAAACTGTTTTTT. The complete variable domain, with remaining parts taken from reference TRBV7-9 and TRBJ1-4, reads DTGVSQNPRHKITKRGQNVTFRCDPISEHNRLYWYRQTLGQGPEFLTYFQNEAQLEKSRLLSDRFSAERPKGSFSTLEIQRTEQGDSAMYLCASGTRGSTNEKLFFGSGTQLSVL.